Presented here are 21 T cell receptor beta chains from one specimen sequenced in a study of blood T cell repertoires in COVID-19. The repertoire was sequenced with immunoSEQ multiplex PCR; TCRdb's copy has only in-frame clones and lacks some. The data hold roughly 61,000 clones, with roughly two thirds observed a single time. The specimen sequenced was PBMCs or T cells enriched from blood (not recorded which). These receptors were taken from an older woman who had been exposed to COVID-19.

The V call is TRBV10-1, the J call TRBJ2-7; D is possibly TRBD1 (6 bases). The CDR3 contains 13 residues. V gave up 6 bases and J gave up 6 bases, with 15 bases separating them. Germline CDR1 is WNHNN and CDR2 is SYGVQD (reference sequence). CDR3 in amino acids: CASSEGGWGEQYF. The CDR3 bases are TGCGCCAGCAGCGAAGGGGGTTGGGGCGAGCAGTACTTC.

The rearrangement uses TRBV5-1 and TRBJ2-1; 12 bases align to TRBD2. The trim removed 4 bases at V and 9 bases at J, leaving 14 bases unmatched. CDR1 and CDR2 from the germline V gene are SGHRS and YFSETQ. This CDR3 is built from 17 residues. CDR3 loop: CASSRETSGRLYGEQFF. The DNA for the CDR3 is TGCGCCAGCAGCCGTGAGACTAGCGGGAGATTATATGGTGAGCAGTTCTTC.

V gene TRBV6-1 combines with J gene TRBJ2-2, with 9 nucleotides matching TRBD1. The CDR3 is 16 amino acids. Germline loops: CDR1 MNHNS, CDR2 SASEGT. After removal of 4 bases from V and 4 bases from J, the junction contained 7 bases not matched to a gene. The CDR3 is CASSGTGGAGTGELFF. The CDR3 DNA reads as TGTGCCAGCAGTGGTACAGGGGGCGCGGGCACCGGGGAGCTGTTTTTT.

This clone was recorded a few times. The chain employs TRBV19 and TRBJ2-5; 9 bases line up with TRBD1. The germline gives CDR1 LNHDA, CDR2 SQIVND (reference sequence). The CDR3 has 16 residues. V was pared by 5 bases and J by 4 bases, with 11 bases of the junction left unmatched. The CDR3 DNA is TGTGCCAGTAGTCCGACCCCCGGGACAGGGCGAGAGACCCAGTACTTC. This gives the protein CASSPTPGTGRETQYF.

V and J are TRBV19 and TRBJ1-4; D is perhaps TRBD1 (5 bases). V lost 7 bases and J 7 bases, leaving 7 bases between the germline ends. This CDR3 contains 11 residues. Germline assignment: CDR1 LNHDA and CDR2 SQIVND (reference sequence). The DNA for the CDR3 is TGTGCCAGTACCACAGGTGAAAAACTGTTTTTT. It translates to CASTTGEKLFF.

The chain couples TRBV15 to TRBJ1-3, with D maybe TRBD1 (5 bases). CDR3 size: 14 residues. Trimming took 1 base from V and 3 from J, leaving 7 bases between them. In germline, CDR1 is LNHNV, CDR2 YYDKDF (reference sequence). The CDR3 region is CATSRAGIGNTIYF. Written as DNA, the CDR3 is TGTGCCACCAGCAGAGCAGGGATTGGAAACACCATATATTTT.

This chain links TRBV10-2 with TRBJ2-1, with a weak D call TRBD2 (7 bases). This CDR3 has 17 residues. The V gene's germline CDR1 is WSHSY and CDR2 SAAADI. The V gene lost 0 bases and the J gene lost 3 bases, with 15 bases spanning the gap. The CDR3 loop is CASSESTKGGDYNEQFF. DNA for the CDR3: TGCGCCAGCAGTGAGTCTACGAAGGGGGGGGACTACAATGAGCAGTTCTTC.

This chain connects TRBV30 to TRBJ1-5, with D unresolved. Trimming left V 2 bases short and J 5 bases short, with 7 bases between. The CDR3 has 12 residues. Per germline, CDR1 GTSNPN and CDR2 SVGIG (reference sequence). CDR3 in amino acids: CAWSSGDQPQHF. The CDR3 DNA follows: TGTGCCTGGAGTAGCGGGGATCAGCCCCAGCATTTT.

V is TRBV27 and J is TRBJ2-2; weak D call: TRBD2 (6 bases). The CDR3 totals 14 residues. The V end was cut by 10 bases, the J end by 4 bases, with 16 bases between. Per germline, CDR1 MNHEY and CDR2 SMNVEV (reference sequence). The CDR3 DNA reads as TGTGCCACCCGGGGGACGGGGCCCACCGGGGAGCTGTTTTTT. Translating it yields CATRGTGPTGELFF.

This chain connects TRBV2 to TRBJ1-4, with unresolved D. The germline gives CDR1 SNHLY, CDR2 FYNNEI. Trimming pared 8 bases from V and 8 bases from J, leaving 18 bases between. The CDR3 covers 14 residues. CDR3: CASRENGRLEKLFF. Written as DNA, the CDR3 is TGTGCCAGCCGGGAAAACGGCCGACTCGAAAAACTGTTTTTT.

In its sample, this clone was seen once. The chain couples TRBV27 to TRBJ2-2; TRBD2 agrees at 8 bases. Germline V gene sequence: CDR1 MNHEY, CDR2 SMNVEV (reference sequence). The V segment lost 6 bases and the J segment 6 bases; nucleotides outside the gene matches: 12. This CDR3 contains 16 residues. The CDR3 loop is CASRLIAGRRAGELFF. The CDR3 DNA reads TGTGCCAGCAGGTTGATAGCGGGGCGGAGGGCCGGGGAGCTGTTTTTT.

The CDR3 loop is CASSLEGNSNQPQHF. CDR3 DNA: TGCGCCAGCAGCTTGGAGGGGAATAGCAATCAGCCCCAGCATTTT. V usage is TRBV5-1 and J usage is TRBJ1-5, with D possibly matching TRBD1 (5 bases). The germline V and J ends were trimmed by 0 bases and 0 bases, with 7 bases remaining between them. The germline V gene encodes CDR1 SGHRS and CDR2 YFSETQ. This CDR3 is built from 15 residues. Using reference TRBV5-1 and TRBJ1-5 for the parts outside the CDR3, the full variable domain is KAGVTQTPRYLIKTRGQQVTLSCSPISGHRSVSWYQQTPGQGLQFLFEYFSETQRNKGNFPGRFSGRQFSNSRSEMNVSTLELGDSALYLCASSLEGNSNQPQHFGDGTRLSIL.

This clone came up once. V usage is TRBV7-6 and J usage is TRBJ1-6, with D possibly matching TRBD1 (5 bases). Germline lookup yields CDR1 SGHVS and CDR2 FNYEAQ. V was clipped by 4 bases and J by 9 bases, with 16 bases between them. This CDR3 spans 15 amino acids. CDR3 residues: CASSSGNTDTSPLHF. In DNA form, the CDR3 reads TGTGCCAGCAGCTCTGGAAATACGGACACTTCACCCCTCCACTTT.

The chain combines TRBV6-1 with TRBJ2-7, with 9 bases fitting TRBD1. Germline V gene lookup returns CDR1 MNHNS and CDR2 SASEGT. The CDR3 covers 16 residues. V shed 4 bases, J shed 4 bases, and the junction held 11 bases outside the gene matches. The CDR3 coding sequence is TGTGCCAGCAGTGTCTTCCGGGACAGGGCCGTTTACGAGCAGTACTTC. Its protein product is CASSVFRDRAVYEQYF.

The chain has TRBV12-5 and TRBJ2-3; possible D gene TRBD2, 6 bases. The length of the CDR3 is 17 residues. V lost 4 bases and J lost 2, with 19 bases in between. Germline CDR1 reads LGHNT; CDR2 reads FRNRAP. CDR3 bases: TGTGCTAGTGGTTCCACCTTAGGGCGGGGTCTCACAGATACGCAGTATTTT. This encodes CASGSTLGRGLTDTQYF.

The chain combines TRBV27 with TRBJ1-2; 10 nucleotides match TRBD1. V gave up 5 bases and J gave up 6 bases; unmatched junction bases: 3. The CDR3 length is 13 residues. From germline, CDR1 is MNHEY and CDR2 SMNVEV (reference sequence). The CDR3 sequence is CASSRQGADGYTF. The DNA of the CDR3 is TGTGCCAGCAGTCGACAGGGGGCGGATGGCTACACCTTC.

This chain connects TRBV9 to TRBJ1-5, with 8 bases that match TRBD1. V dropped 7 bases and J dropped 4; count of bases not matched to a gene: 7. This CDR3 contains 14 residues. Looked up from germline, CDR1 is SGDLS and CDR2 is YYNGEE. As DNA, the CDR3 is TGTGCCAGCGGTAGACAGGGGAGTAATCAGCCCCAGCATTTT. Amino acids: CASGRQGSNQPQHF. The full variable domain, its missing parts supplied by reference TRBV9 and TRBJ1-5, is DSGVTQTPKHLITATGQRVTLRCSPRSGDLSVYWYQQSLDQGLQFLIQYYNGEERAKGNILERFSAQQFPDLHSELNLSSLELGDSALYFCASGRQGSNQPQHFGDGTRLSIL.

The chain joins TRBV5-1 to TRBJ2-1; possible D gene TRBD1, 5 bases. In germline, CDR1 is SGHRS, CDR2 YFSETQ. V lost 1 base and J lost 9, with 11 bases in between. The CDR3 sequence is 13 residues long. The DNA of the CDR3 is TGCGCCAGCAGCTTGAAGGGGTCGGGTGAGCAGTTCTTC. As protein: CASSLKGSGEQFF. Full variable domain (remainder filled in from reference TRBV5-1 and TRBJ2-1): KAGVTQTPRYLIKTRGQQVTLSCSPISGHRSVSWYQQTPGQGLQFLFEYFSETQRNKGNFPGRFSGRQFSNSRSEMNVSTLELGDSALYLCASSLKGSGEQFFGPGTRLTVL.

The chain couples TRBV27 to TRBJ2-1, with D tentatively TRBD1 (5 bases). The CDR3 contains 12 residues. CDR1 is MNHEY and CDR2 is SMNVEV in the germline V gene (reference sequence). Trimming shortened V by 8 bases and J by 5 bases, and 10 bases separated the two germline ends. The CDR3 region is CASARQNNEQFF. CDR3 nucleotide sequence: TGTGCCAGCGCGCGACAGAACAATGAGCAGTTCTTC.

This chain connects TRBV19 to TRBJ1-2; 9 bases map to TRBD1. Germline loops: CDR1 LNHDA, CDR2 SQIVND (reference sequence). The J segment lost 6 bases and the V segment lost 5 bases, leaving 19 bases of the junction unmatched. This CDR3 contains 18 residues. This chain's CDR3 is CASSASVGLQGAMDGYTF. CDR3 nucleotide sequence: TGTGCCAGTAGTGCCTCTGTGGGTTTACAGGGGGCGATGGATGGCTACACCTTC.

J is TRBJ2-2 and V is TRBV2; D unclear. Germline loops: CDR1 SNHLY, CDR2 FYNNEI. V lost 1 base and J lost 5, with 5 bases in between. The CDR3 spans 13 residues. The CDR3 bases are TGTGCCAGCAGTGAAGTAGTGACCGGGGAGCTGTTTTTT. Translating it yields CASSEVVTGELFF.